The 22 T cell receptor beta chains in this list originate from one sample, sequenced in a study of T-cell memory formation after mild COVID-19. TCRdb fed the 5' RACE reads into MiXCR, producing one record per CDR3 protein. This sample has about 180,000 distinct CDR3 sequences, with around 16% found just once. The sample comprised PBMCs or a T cell subset sorted from them (not recorded which). These receptor sequences come from an adult woman who had mild COVID-19 (a few samples of this study predate the infection). Cell type and time point are not known.

The chain uses TRBV5-1 and TRBJ1-2; perhaps TRBD1 as D (5 bases). From germline, CDR1 is SGHRS and CDR2 YFSETQ. The V end was cut by 2 bases, the J end by 4 bases, with 12 bases between. The CDR3 is 14 amino acids. CDR3 coding DNA: TGCGCCAGCAGCTTAGGGGAACAGGTCTATGGCTACACCTTC. It specifies CASSLGEQVYGYTF.

This clonotype was picked up a small number of times. V gene TRBV7-3 combines with J gene TRBJ2-3, with a weak D call TRBD2 (6 bases). The CDR3 consists of 14 residues. V lost 4 bases, J lost 0 bases, and 8 bases lay in between. Germline V gene data show CDR1 as SGHTA and CDR2 as FQGTGA. CDR3 DNA: TGTGCCAGCAGCTCGACTAGGAGCACAGATACGCAGTATTTT. As protein: CASSSTRSTDTQYF.

This chain connects TRBV5-1 to TRBJ2-2; 9 nucleotides align to TRBD1. The V gene's germline CDR1 is SGHRS and CDR2 YFSETQ. Trimming took 4 bases from V and 6 from J; bases not matched to a gene: 4. CDR3 length: 14 amino acids. The CDR3 loop is CASSGGTGSGELFF. The CDR3 DNA is TGCGCCAGCAGCGGCGGGACAGGGTCCGGGGAGCTGTTTTTT.

There are a few counts of this clonotype. The chain links TRBV6-5 to TRBJ1-5; D ambiguous. Per germline, CDR1 MNHEY and CDR2 SVGAGI. This CDR3 is built from 15 residues. V gave up 6 bases and J gave up 7 bases, with 19 bases separating them. Here the CDR3 reads CASRLHGGPHQPQHF. CDR3 DNA sequence: TGTGCCAGCAGACTTCATGGAGGACCCCACCAGCCCCAGCATTTT.

The chain joins TRBV11-3 to TRBJ2-7, with 10 bases matching TRBD1. The trim removed 5 bases at V and 1 base at J, leaving 5 bases unmatched. The CDR3 contains 15 residues. Germline CDR1 is SGHNT and CDR2 is YENEEA. CDR3 bases: TGTGCCAGCAGCCGACCGGGACAGGGGTCCTACGAGCAGTACTTC. Residues: CASSRPGQGSYEQYF.

The V and J genes are TRBV12-3 or TRBV12-4 and TRBJ2-3, with 8 bases identical to TRBD1. The CDR3 has 14 amino acids. The V and J ends lost 5 bases and 6 bases, in that order; junction bases with no gene match: 7. For the CDR3, the DNA is TGTGCCAGCAGTGTGGACAGGGTGTGGGATACGCAGTATTTT. It yields the protein CASSVDRVWDTQYF.

This clonotype has more than one count but fewer than ten. This chain links TRBV2 with TRBJ2-3; D ambiguous. CDR3 size: 13 residues. The germline V gene encodes CDR1 SNHLY and CDR2 FYNNEI. The V end lost 2 bases, the J end lost 3 bases, and 6 bases lay between the germline ends. The CDR3 here is CASSERLTDTQYF. CDR3 bases: TGTGCCAGCAGTGAACGACTTACAGATACGCAGTATTTT.

J is TRBJ1-2 and V is TRBV5-5; D gene unclear. V gave up 0 bases and J gave up 4 bases, with 10 bases separating them. The CDR3 sequence is 14 residues long. The V gene's germline CDR1 is SGHKS and CDR2 YYEKEE (reference sequence). CDR3 region: CASSLDGRSYGYTF. The CDR3 region has the DNA TGTGCCAGCAGCTTGGATGGCAGGAGCTATGGCTACACCTTC.

The chain has TRBV20-1 and TRBJ2-1; 11 nucleotides align to TRBD1. V dropped 5 bases and J dropped 10; count of bases not matched to a gene: 4. Per germline, CDR1 DFQATT and CDR2 SNEGSKA (reference sequence). The CDR3 consists of 12 residues. The CDR3 spells CSAGTGGYEQFF. In DNA form, the CDR3 reads TGCAGTGCTGGGACAGGGGGATACGAGCAGTTCTTC.

This clonotype was observed a few times. The chain uses TRBV11-2 and TRBJ2-2; D gene uncertain. In germline, CDR1 is SGHAT, CDR2 FQNNGV. The germline V and J ends were trimmed by 2 bases and 5 bases, with 21 bases remaining between them. The CDR3 sequence is 18 residues long. For the CDR3, the DNA is TGTGCCAGCAGCTTATTTAGATCCCGTGGTGGGGTTACCGGGGAGCTGTTTTTT. Its protein is CASSLFRSRGGVTGELFF.

The rearrangement joins TRBV9 to TRBJ1-5, with D tentatively TRBD1 (6 bases). Germline CDR1 and CDR2: SGDLS and YYNGEE. Trimming took off 0 bases at V and 3 bases at J, with 13 bases between the two ends. The CDR3 has 16 amino acids. CDR3 loop: CASSVGDTPPNQPQHF. In nucleotides, the CDR3 is TGTGCCAGCAGCGTAGGGGACACACCACCCAATCAGCCCCAGCATTTT.

This clonotype was seen only a few times. The genes are TRBV9 and TRBJ1-6; weak D call: TRBD1 (5 bases). V lost 0 bases to trimming and J lost 9 bases, with 13 bases between them. The CDR3 sequence is 15 residues long. The V gene's germline CDR1 is SGDLS and CDR2 YYNGEE. The CDR3 DNA follows: TGTGCCAGCAGCGTAGCTACTAGGCAGGGTTCACCCCTCCACTTT. Its translation is CASSVATRQGSPLHF.

In its sample, this clonotype was seen a few times. This rearrangement joins TRBV6-5 to TRBJ2-4; D is undetermined. This CDR3 is built from 11 residues. Between the trimmed V and J ends, which lost 5 bases and 8 bases, there was a span of 7 bases. CDR1 is MNHEY and CDR2 is SVGAGI in the germline V gene. DNA for the CDR3: TGTGCCAGCAGTGGGAAGGACATTCAGTACTTC. This translates into CASSGKDIQYF.

A word on this clonotype: Relative to the germline gene, one junction end is altered; a read error may explain this. The V gene is TRBV15, the J gene TRBJ2-4; D is undetermined. Germline V lookup: CDR1 LNHNV, CDR2 YYDKDF (reference sequence). This CDR3 has 12 residues. The CDR3 coding sequence is TGTGCCACCAGCAGAGATGGAAGGGAAATAGTCTTC. This codes for CATSRDGREIVF.

The chain carries TRBV9 and TRBJ2-3; a possible D gene is TRBD1 (6 bases). This CDR3 spans 16 amino acids. V was pared by 4 bases and J by 4 bases, with 19 bases between. Per the germline V gene, CDR1 is SGDLS and CDR2 is YYNGEE. The CDR3 is CASSPMGRGSADTQYF. The DNA of the CDR3 is TGTGCCAGCAGCCCCATGGGCAGGGGAAGCGCAGATACGCAGTATTTT.

This clonotype was counted a few times. V and J are TRBV7-8 and TRBJ1-4, with 8 nucleotides matching TRBD1. The CDR3 has 16 residues. Trimming removed 5 bases from V and 14 bases from J; junction bases left unmatched: 19. Germline V lookup: CDR1 SGHVS, CDR2 FQNEAQ. The CDR3 here is CASSGTRTGRAAGLFF. Here the CDR3 DNA reads TGTGCCAGCAGCGGAACCCGGACAGGGAGGGCAGCAGGGCTGTTTTTT.

This clonotype was observed many times. The chain carries TRBV7-2 and TRBJ2-1; D is unclear. Germline CDR1 and CDR2: SGHTA and FQGNSA. The CDR3 has 14 residues. Trimming removed 3 bases at V and 2 bases at J, with 8 bases between. The CDR3 sequence: CASSFRQTYNEQFF. CDR3 nucleotides: TGTGCCAGCAGCTTCAGGCAGACCTACAATGAGCAGTTCTTC.

This clonotype was recorded a few times. The V call is TRBV9, the J call TRBJ2-3; a weak D match, TRBD2 (7 bases). The CDR3 is made up of 15 amino acids. Germline V lookup: CDR1 SGDLS, CDR2 YYNGEE. V was pared by 3 bases and J by 3 bases, with 14 bases between. CDR3 region: CASSEGGRLTDTQYF. In nucleotides, the CDR3 is TGTGCCAGCAGCGAGGGGGGGCGGCTTACAGATACGCAGTATTTT.

The V and J genes are TRBV7-9 and TRBJ2-1; 7 nucleotides agree with TRBD1. The length of the CDR3 is 16 residues. The ends lost 5 bases at V and 0 bases at J; junction bases unmatched: 7. Germline CDR1 SEHNR, CDR2 FQNEAQ (reference sequence). The CDR3 loop is CASSVRQGSSYNEQFF. CDR3 in DNA: TGTGCCAGCAGCGTAAGACAGGGTAGCTCCTACAATGAGCAGTTCTTC.

This clonotype was counted only a few times. CDR3 in amino acids: CATTGLAGGEQFF. The DNA for the CDR3 is TGTGCCACCACCGGGCTAGCGGGGGGGGAGCAGTTCTTC. This rearrangement joins TRBV24-1 to TRBJ2-1; TRBD2 matches at 12 bases. Germline V gene sequence: CDR1 KGHDR, CDR2 SFDVKD. The length of the CDR3 is 13 residues. V trimming: 8 bases; J trimming: 10 bases; junction bases outside the gene matches: 5.

The V call is TRBV7-2, the J call TRBJ2-1, with D uncertain. The CDR3 has 15 amino acids. In germline, CDR1 is SGHTA, CDR2 FQGNSA. V was shortened by 0 bases and J by 4 bases, with 10 bases between the two germline ends. CDR3 in amino acids: CASSLAQALYNEQFF. The CDR3, as DNA: TGTGCCAGCAGCTTAGCGCAGGCTCTTTACAATGAGCAGTTCTTC.

The rearrangement uses TRBV7-9 and TRBJ2-5; TRBD1 matches at 10 bases. Germline V gene sequence: CDR1 SEHNR, CDR2 FQNEAQ (reference sequence). The CDR3 has 16 amino acids. Losses at the gene ends were 3 bases for V and 4 bases for J; bases not matched to a gene: 8. The CDR3, as DNA: TGTGCCAGCAGCTTCGGACAGGGGGTGTCTTTAGAGACCCAGTACTTC. Translating gives CASSFGQGVSLETQYF.